Each of the 31 T cell receptor beta chains below was sequenced from the same sample in a study of blood T cell repertoires in COVID-19. TCRdb's copy holds only in-frame clones and misses some; the assay was immunoSEQ multiplex PCR. The table has hundreds of thousands of clones, 88% seen once. The specimen sequenced was PBMCs or T cells enriched from blood (not recorded which). All receptors come from a woman aged 40-49 years with acute COVID-19.

The chain joins TRBV6-5 to TRBJ2-1, with D tentatively TRBD1 (5 bases). Trimming cost V 7 bases and J 3 bases, with 10 bases left between them. Germline CDR1 reads MNHEY; CDR2 reads SVGAGI. This CDR3 region has 13 residues. The DNA for the CDR3 is TGTGCCAGCACTCTAGACAGCTACAATGAGCAGTTCTTC. Its translation: CASTLDSYNEQFF.

This clone occurred once. The chain has TRBV5-1 and TRBJ1-1, with TRBD1 identical over 7 bases. This CDR3 has 15 amino acids. Germline V gives CDR1 SGHRS, CDR2 YFSETQ. V shed 4 bases and J 0 bases; nucleotides not matched to a gene: 6. CDR3 bases: TGCGCCAGCAGCACTACGGGACAGCTGAACACTGAAGCTTTCTTT. This encodes CASSTTGQLNTEAFF.

CDR3 nucleotides: TGTGCCAGCAGCCTTACAGGGGACCTTTCCTACGAGCAGTACTTC. This encodes CASSLTGDLSYEQYF. This chain uses TRBV7-9 with TRBJ2-7; 7 bases fit TRBD1. Trimming cost V 5 bases and J 1 base; bases outside gene matches: 8. The CDR3 runs to 15 residues. Germline V gives CDR1 SEHNR, CDR2 FQNEAQ (reference sequence).

This rearrangement joins TRBV3-1 (or the pseudogene TRBV3-2) to TRBJ2-7, with a weak D call TRBD2 (7 bases). CDR3 length: 14 amino acids. Looked up from germline, CDR1 is LGHDT and CDR2 is YNNKEL (reference sequence). The V end lost 5 bases, the J end lost 3 bases, and 14 bases lay between the germline ends. The CDR3 region is CASSLRGALYEQYF. Written as DNA, the CDR3 is TGTGCCAGCAGCTTACGGGGGGCCCTCTACGAGCAGTACTTC.

The rearrangement joins TRBV5-1 to TRBJ2-7, with 10 bases aligning to TRBD2. The CDR3 runs 15 residues. V shed 4 bases and J 2 bases; nucleotides not matched to a gene: 6. Germline values: CDR1 SGHRS, CDR2 YFSETQ. The CDR3 region has the DNA TGCGCCAGCAGCCGTGGGACTAGCGCGGCCTACGAGCAGTACTTC. Amino acid sequence: CASSRGTSAAYEQYF.

The chain carries TRBV2 and TRBJ2-7; 9 bases fit TRBD1. Trimming cost V 4 bases and J 2 bases; bases outside gene matches: 6. The CDR3 is 15 amino acids. The germline V gene encodes CDR1 SNHLY and CDR2 FYNNEI. As DNA, the CDR3 is TGTGCCAGCAGTGGGACAGGGGTAAGACCCTACGAGCAGTACTTC. As protein: CASSGTGVRPYEQYF.

The chain has TRBV2 and TRBJ1-4; D is unresolved. Germline V CDR1 and CDR2: SNHLY, FYNNEI. Trimming took off 7 bases at V and 8 bases at J, with 14 bases between the two ends. CDR3 length: 13 residues. The CDR3 protein is CASNGLQYEKLFF. CDR3 sequence (DNA): TGTGCCAGCAATGGACTTCAGTACGAAAAACTGTTTTTT.

This chain connects TRBV27 to TRBJ2-7; 8 bases fit TRBD2. This CDR3 is built from 14 residues. From germline, CDR1 is MNHEY and CDR2 SMNVEV (reference sequence). The ends lost 3 bases at V and 2 bases at J; junction bases unmatched: 3. In DNA, the CDR3 is TGTGCCAGCAGTTTGCGGGGGGCAACCTACGAGCAGTACTTC. This sequence encodes CASSLRGATYEQYF.

The V and J genes are TRBV27 and TRBJ1-2, with 12 positions matching TRBD1. J lost 6 bases, V lost 5 bases, and 7 bases had no gene match. This CDR3 is built from 15 residues. CDR1 is MNHEY and CDR2 is SMNVEV in the germline V gene (reference sequence). The chain's CDR3 is CASSPTGTGGNGYTF. CDR3 bases: TGTGCCAGCAGTCCCACCGGGACAGGGGGCAATGGCTACACCTTC.

V gene TRBV5-1 combines with J gene TRBJ1-1; D is uncertain. The germline V and J ends were trimmed by 0 bases and 1 base, with 4 bases remaining between them. CDR3 size: 13 residues. In germline, CDR1 is SGHRS, CDR2 YFSETQ. CDR3 coding DNA: TGCGCCAGCAGCTTGGAAGCGAACACTGAAGCTTTCTTT. Translation gives CASSLEANTEAFF.

V gene TRBV12-3 or TRBV12-4 combines with J gene TRBJ2-3; TRBD1 aligns across 10 bases. J was trimmed by 9 bases and V by 4 bases; bases with no gene match: 1. The CDR3 is 12 amino acids. The CDR3 loop reads CASSSDRGTQYF. CDR3 bases: TGTGCCAGCAGTTCGGACAGGGGGACGCAGTATTTT.

The gene calls are TRBV5-1 and TRBJ2-7; D is perhaps TRBD2 (7 bases). V lost 8 bases and J lost 11, with 17 bases in between. This CDR3 has 11 residues. Germline V gene data show CDR1 as SGHRS and CDR2 as YFSETQ. The CDR3 is CASTGGGAEYF. The CDR3 DNA is TGCGCCAGTACCGGAGGGGGGGCGGAGTACTTC. Drawing the rest from reference TRBV5-1 and TRBJ2-7, the complete variable domain is KAGVTQTPRYLIKTRGQQVTLSCSPISGHRSVSWYQQTPGQGLQFLFEYFSETQRNKGNFPGRFSGRQFSNSRSEMNVSTLELGDSALYLCASTGGGAEYFGPGTRLTVT.

The chain employs TRBV9 and TRBJ2-1, with 12 bases identical to TRBD2. Germline values: CDR1 SGDLS, CDR2 YYNGEE. V shed 4 bases and J 7 bases; nucleotides not matched to a gene: 6. The length of the CDR3 is 15 residues. CDR3 sequence (DNA): TGTGCCAGCAGCCACCTAGCGGGGGGGCAAAATGAGCAGTTCTTC. This gives the protein CASSHLAGGQNEQFF. Based on the CDR3 plus reference TRBV9 and TRBJ2-1, the full variable domain is DSGVTQTPKHLITATGQRVTLRCSPRSGDLSVYWYQQSLDQGLQFLIQYYNGEERAKGNILERFSAQQFPDLHSELNLSSLELGDSALYFCASSHLAGGQNEQFFGPGTRLTVL.

The chain uses TRBV6-5 and TRBJ2-3; 8 bases match TRBD2. Germline loops: CDR1 MNHEY, CDR2 SVGAGI. Trimming took 7 bases from V and 5 from J; bases not matched to a gene: 8. The CDR3 runs to 14 residues. The CDR3 region has the DNA TGTGCCAGCAATTCCGGGGGGGCACAAGATACGCAGTATTTT. Translating gives CASNSGGAQDTQYF.

This clone was picked up one time. The gene calls are TRBV27 and TRBJ2-3; maybe TRBD1 (7 bases). Germline-derived CDR1 and CDR2 are MNHEY and SMNVEV (reference sequence). V was clipped by 3 bases and J by 4 bases, with 11 bases between them. The CDR3 runs to 14 residues. In DNA form, the CDR3 reads TGTGCCAGCAGTTTGGGGGGACAGTCAGATACGCAGTATTTT. Protein product: CASSLGGQSDTQYF.

CDR3 DNA sequence: TGCGCCAGCAGCCCGCCCCTAGCGTCCCTCCACAATGAGCAGTTCTTC. This gives the protein CASSPPLASLHNEQFF. This chain joins TRBV5-1 and TRBJ2-1; TRBD2 might be the D (6 bases). Germline CDR1 reads SGHRS; CDR2 reads YFSETQ. The CDR3 is 16 amino acids. V lost 4 bases and J lost 5, with 19 bases in between.

The chain links TRBV19 to TRBJ2-5, with 7 bases identical to TRBD1. V dropped 3 bases and J dropped 4; count of bases not matched to a gene: 8. Germline V CDR1 and CDR2: LNHDA, SQIVND (reference sequence). The CDR3 has 15 residues. The CDR3 reads CASSMAGGIGETQYF. DNA for the CDR3: TGTGCCAGTAGTATGGCAGGGGGTATAGGAGAGACCCAGTACTTC.

Of note for this clone: The junction departs from germline at one end; a sequencing error may be responsible. The chain links TRBV19 to TRBJ1-2, with 7 bases fitting TRBD1. The CDR3 extends over 11 amino acids. From germline, CDR1 is LNHDA and CDR2 SQIVND (reference sequence). CDR3 amino acids: CASSTDRDSLF. CDR3 in DNA: TGTGCCAGTAGTACCGACCGGGACAGCCTCTTC.

V is TRBV5-6 and J is TRBJ1-2, with D uncertain. V shed 4 bases and J shed 4 bases, with 14 bases lying between them. This CDR3 has 14 residues. Germline V CDR1 and CDR2: SGHDT, YYEEEE. CDR3 region: CASSPSGLVYGYTF. CDR3 coding DNA: TGTGCCAGCAGCCCTAGTGGGTTAGTCTATGGCTACACCTTC.

This rearrangement joins TRBV5-1 to TRBJ1-1; D gene ambiguous. Trimming cost V 2 bases and J 4 bases, with 9 bases left between them. Germline CDR1 reads SGHRS; CDR2 reads YFSETQ. This CDR3 is built from 13 residues. CDR3 residues: CASSFRPATEAFF. The CDR3 DNA is TGCGCCAGCAGCTTCAGGCCCGCCACTGAAGCTTTCTTT.

This clone has more than one count but fewer than ten. This chain's CDR3 is CASSQAGVNEKLFF. The CDR3 DNA sequence: TGCGCCAGCAGCCAAGCAGGGGTTAATGAAAAACTGTTTTTT. The V gene is TRBV4-1, the J gene TRBJ1-4; TRBD1 might be the D (6 bases). CDR3 length: 14 amino acids. Germline CDR1 is MGHRA and CDR2 is YSYEKL. The V end lost 1 base, the J end lost 4 bases, and 7 bases lay between the germline ends.

The rearrangement links TRBV6-5 to TRBJ1-1; no clear D gene. Trimming shortened V by 5 bases and J by 6 bases, and 7 bases separated the two germline ends. This CDR3 contains 11 residues. Germline-derived CDR1 and CDR2 are MNHEY and SVGAGI. The CDR3: CASSRESEAFF. The CDR3 nucleotides read TGTGCCAGCAGTCGGGAGTCTGAAGCTTTCTTT.

The chain employs TRBV5-1 and TRBJ1-1; D possibly corresponds to TRBD1 (5 bases). There are 16 residues in the CDR3. The V and J ends lost 2 bases and 0 bases respectively, with 14 bases between them. CDR1 SGHRS and CDR2 YFSETQ come from the germline V gene. CDR3 residues: CASSLDSNFMNTEAFF. CDR3 sequence (DNA): TGCGCCAGCAGCTTAGACAGCAATTTCATGAACACTGAAGCTTTCTTT.

This clone was picked up many times. This chain uses TRBV4-1 with TRBJ1-4, with 9 bases identical to TRBD1. This CDR3 has 14 amino acids. Germline V CDR1 and CDR2: MGHRA, YSYEKL. V lost 4 bases and J lost 5; bases outside the gene matches: 2. The CDR3 DNA reads as TGCGCCAGCAGCCGGGACAGGGTCAATGAAAAACTGTTTTTT. It encodes CASSRDRVNEKLFF.

The gene calls are TRBV11-2 and TRBJ1-1; tentatively, D is TRBD1 (6 bases). This CDR3 region has 16 residues. Germline assignment: CDR1 SGHAT and CDR2 FQNNGV. V lost 5 bases, J lost 5 bases, and 21 bases lay in between. This CDR3 reads CASSPTIPAGATEAFF. CDR3 sequence (DNA): TGTGCCAGCAGCCCAACCATCCCGGCAGGGGCGACTGAAGCTTTCTTT.

This chain uses TRBV5-4 with TRBJ1-2; D is unresolved. This CDR3 is built from 16 residues. Germline V lookup: CDR1 SGHNT, CDR2 YYREEE (reference sequence). V lost 0 bases, J lost 2 bases, and 14 bases lay in between. CDR3 nucleotides: TGTGCCAGCAGCTTGGTGGCCGGCCTACTAAACTATGGCTACACCTTC. Residues: CASSLVAGLLNYGYTF.

The chain has TRBV6-5 and TRBJ2-7; D possibly corresponds to TRBD1 (6 bases). From germline, CDR1 is MNHEY and CDR2 SVGAGI. V was pared by 0 bases and J by 0 bases, with 9 bases between. The CDR3 is 15 residues long. The CDR3 DNA follows: TGTGCCAGCAGTTACTCGAGGGGGAACTCCTACGAGCAGTACTTC. It specifies CASSYSRGNSYEQYF.

CDR3 loop: CASSSYSQETQYF. As DNA, the CDR3 is TGTGCCAGTAGTTCGTACAGCCAAGAGACCCAGTACTTC. The chain has TRBV19 and TRBJ2-5; unclear D gene. V lost 5 bases and J lost 1, with 8 bases in between. Germline V gives CDR1 LNHDA, CDR2 SQIVND (reference sequence). The CDR3 extends over 13 amino acids.

The chain has TRBV29-1 and TRBJ1-4; weak D call: TRBD1 (6 bases). V lost 7 bases, J lost 6 bases, and 18 bases lay in between. CDR1 SQVTM and CDR2 ANQGSEA come from the germline V gene. There are 14 residues in the CDR3. CDR3 in DNA: TGCAGCGCATCCCCGGATCAGGGGTATGAAAAACTGTTTTTT. It is translated as CSASPDQGYEKLFF.

The J gene is TRBJ2-3, the V gene TRBV6-1; D unresolved. V was pared by 3 bases and J by 4 bases, with 17 bases between. Per germline, CDR1 MNHNS and CDR2 SASEGT. There are 16 residues in the CDR3. For the CDR3, the DNA is TGTGCCAGCAGTGACCAAGCGCAACCCCCCCCAGATACGCAGTATTTT. It encodes CASSDQAQPPPDTQYF.

CDR3 sequence: CASSKDRVGGTEAFF. The CDR3 DNA is TGTGCCAGCAGTAAGGACAGGGTGGGGGGCACTGAAGCTTTCTTT. J is TRBJ1-1 and V is TRBV2; 8 bases line up with TRBD1. With V trimmed by 5 bases and J by 4 bases, 9 bases remained unmatched. The CDR3 loop spans 15 amino acids. Germline V gene data show CDR1 as SNHLY and CDR2 as FYNNEI.